Listed below are T cell receptor beta chains from one sample, sequenced in a study of response to subunit inactivated influenza vaccine. TCRdb re-derived calls from the RT-PCR reads in MiXCR, one entry per CDR3 protein. This sample carries 530,000 or so distinct CDR3 sequences, approximately 15% of them seen once, and the ten largest clones take around 10%. The material was PBMCs from blood, obtained about 11 days after vaccination. The receptors here all came from a middle-aged man who received an inactivated influenza vaccine. The CDR3 runs from the conserved cysteine through the conserved F or W. The D gene is left open where the match is weak. The listing skips clone size in some rows; elsewhere it reads once, few, many or a size class.

V gene	D gene	clone size	J gene	CDR3 DNA	CDR3 protein
TRBV12-3/TRBV12-4	TRBD1	-	TRBJ2-1	TGTGCCAGCAAAACGGGACAGGGTTTATTCAATGAGCAGTTCTTC	CASKTGQGLFNEQFF
TRBV12-3/TRBV12-4	-	many	TRBJ2-3	TGTGCCAGCAGCATCGAGAGCAGCACAGATACGCAGTATTTT	CASSIESSTDTQYF
TRBV28	-	-	TRBJ1-1	TGTGCCAGCAGTGGGGGAAGGGCCACTGAAGCTTTCTTT	CASSGGRATEAFF
TRBV7-3	-	few	TRBJ2-1	TGTGCCAGCAGCTTATCCTTAGCGGCCTACAATGAGCAGTTCTTC	CASSLSLAAYNEQFF
TRBV10-3	-	few	TRBJ1-5	TGTGCCATCAGTACGGACAGAAATCAGCCCCAGCATTTT	CAISTDRNQPQHF
TRBV20-1	TRBD2	-	TRBJ2-1	TGCAGTGCGCCCCCGGGACTAGCGGGAGGTCAATCCTACAATGAGCAGTTCTTC	CSAPPGLAGGQSYNEQFF
TRBV28	-	few	TRBJ1-2	TGTGCCAGCAGTTCACTTAAGGGACCGCCTTATGGCTACACCTTC	CASSSLKGPPYGYTF
TRBV15	-	-	TRBJ1-1	TGTGCCACCAGCAGAGATCTCCTGGGGGGGAACACTGAAGCTTTCTTT	CATSRDLLGGNTEAFF
TRBV5-5	-	few	TRBJ2-3	TGTGCCAGCAGCTCGGACGAGCGGAGGAGCACAGATACGCAGTATTTT	CASSSDERRSTDTQYF
TRBV20-1	TRBD1	-	TRBJ2-3	TGCAGTGCCCGTGGACAGGACACTAGCACAGATACGCAGTATTTT	CSARGQDTSTDTQYF
TRBV28	TRBD1	-	TRBJ1-1	TGTGCCAGCAGTTCTCCGGGACAGACTATTGAAGCTTTCTTT	CASSSPGQTIEAFF
TRBV12-3/TRBV12-4	TRBD1	-	TRBJ2-7	TGTGCCAGCAGTTTATGGGACAGCCACTCCTACGAGCAGTACTTC	CASSLWDSHSYEQYF
TRBV7-9	-	-	TRBJ1-2	TGTGCCAGCAGCTGGAGGGGGACAAGAGATCAGTATGGCTACACCTTC	CASSWRGTRDQYGYTF
TRBV21-1	-	-	TRBJ2-1	TGTGCCAGCAGCAGTGGGACTAGTGAGACTTACAATGAGCAGTCCTTC	CASSSGTSETYNEQSF